Listed here are 9 T cell receptor beta chains from one sample, sequenced in a study of CD8 T cells in ankylosing spondylitis. TCRdb reanalysed the 5' RACE reads using MiXCR and keeps one entry per CDR3 protein. The sample has 200,000 to 250,000 distinct CDR3 sequences, about a quarter seen once. Sequencing was done on a sample of blood, either unsorted or a sorted T cell fraction (not recorded which). These receptors were obtained from a male donor with ankylosing spondylitis or in good health (not recorded which).

The table lists this clonotype with a few counts. The chain employs TRBV20-1 and TRBJ2-7, with D possibly called TRBD1 or TRBD2 (5 bases each). Trimming took 6 bases from V and 3 from J, leaving 18 bases between them. The germline gives CDR1 DFQATT, CDR2 SNEGSKA (reference sequence). The CDR3 is 14 residues long. The CDR3, as DNA: TGCAGTGCCACTCTCACGGGACCTCACTACGAGCAGTACTTC. It is translated as CSATLTGPHYEQYF.

The sample holds many counts of this clonotype. The genes are TRBV11-2 and TRBJ1-1; no reliable D call. Trimming removed 2 bases at V and 1 base at J, with 8 bases between. Germline loops: CDR1 SGHAT, CDR2 FQNNGV. This CDR3 has 14 residues. CDR3 sequence: CASSLTPGNTEAFF. In nucleotides, the CDR3 is TGTGCCAGCAGCTTAACGCCAGGGAACACTGAAGCTTTCTTT.

This clonotype was seen a few times. The chain carries TRBV20-1 and TRBJ2-3, with D possibly matching TRBD2 (6 bases). Germline V gene lookup returns CDR1 DFQATT and CDR2 SNEGSKA (reference sequence). Trimming stripped 3 bases from V and 6 bases from J, with 16 bases between. CDR3 size: 14 residues. CDR3 sequence reads: CSARLGSSGDTQYF. DNA for the CDR3: TGCAGTGCTAGGCTCGGGAGTTCAGGTGATACGCAGTATTTT.

Many counts were recorded for this clonotype. The rearrangement uses TRBV7-3 and TRBJ2-3; a weak D match, TRBD1 (5 bases). This CDR3 is built from 14 residues. CDR1 and CDR2 from the germline V gene are SGHTA and FQGTGA. The V and J ends lost 5 bases and 3 bases respectively, with 12 bases between them. This chain's CDR3 is CASSPLAGTDTQYF. CDR3 sequence (DNA): TGTGCCAGCAGCCCTCTGGCAGGGACAGATACGCAGTATTTT.

The chain couples TRBV5-1 to TRBJ2-5; D might be TRBD1 (5 bases). Trimming shortened V by 1 base and J by 5 bases, and 9 bases separated the two germline ends. The CDR3 consists of 13 residues. The germline V gene has CDR1 SGHRS and CDR2 YFSETQ. The chain's CDR3 is CASSLQGTETQYF. The CDR3 nucleotides read TGCGCCAGCAGCTTGCAGGGCACGGAGACCCAGTACTTC.

This clonotype has at least ten counts. The CDR3 sequence is CSARKVKSQETQYF. The CDR3 bases are TGCAGTGCTAGAAAGGTTAAGTCACAAGAGACCCAGTACTTC. The chain recombines TRBV20-1 with TRBJ2-5, with unresolved D. With 2 bases removed from V and 2 bases from J, the gap between germline ends came to 12 bases. Germline lookup yields CDR1 DFQATT and CDR2 SNEGSKA (reference sequence). CDR3 length equals 14 residues.

This clonotype was observed many times. V usage is TRBV5-1 and J usage is TRBJ2-7; 12 bases agree with TRBD2. The CDR3 is 17 residues long. The trim removed 0 bases at V and 3 bases at J, leaving 7 bases unmatched. Germline values: CDR1 SGHRS, CDR2 YFSETQ. CDR3 amino acids: CASSLVSSGRGYYEQYF. The CDR3 DNA is TGCGCCAGCAGCTTGGTGTCTAGCGGGAGGGGTTACTACGAGCAGTACTTC.

This clonotype occurred a few times. The genes are TRBV18 and TRBJ2-1; D is perhaps TRBD2 (5 bases). Germline values: CDR1 KGHSH, CDR2 LQKENI. The CDR3 sequence is 13 residues long. Trimming removed 5 bases at V and 5 bases at J, with 10 bases between. The CDR3 DNA follows: TGTGCCAGCTCATCGGACTTGAACAATGAGCAGTTCTTC. Its translation: CASSSDLNNEQFF.

In its sample, this clonotype was seen a few times. The gene calls are TRBV29-1 and TRBJ2-1, with unresolved D. Deletions cut 4 bases from V and 4 bases from J, with 17 bases between. The CDR3 is made up of 15 amino acids. Germline CDR1 SQVTM, CDR2 ANQGSEA. CDR3 coding DNA: TGCAGCGTTGCCCCGTCCGCGAAGCTGTACAATGAGCAGTTCTTC. As protein: CSVAPSAKLYNEQFF.